Many counts were recorded for the clone carrying this T cell receptor (beta chain). Its antigen is still unknown. This sample stems from a study of T cells in Graves' hyperthyroidism and ophthalmopathy. Authors of the study amplified TCR beta CDR3 regions from RNA transcripts. HTBI primers were employed in a first-round RT-PCR of the TCR CDR3. TCRdb re-called the multiplex PCR reads with MiXCR, one entry per CDR3 protein. Of approximately 430,000 distinct CDR3 sequences in the sample, around 15% are singletons; the top ten hold less than 15%. CDR3 length equals 14 residues. The V end lost 11 bases, the J end lost 0 bases, and 14 bases lay between the germline ends. CDR1 is SNHLY and CDR2 is FYNNEI in the germline V gene. Diagnostic decisions used clinical symptoms, serum thyroxine and TRAb, thyroid ultrasound and orbital computed tomography. General study results and limits: Most thyroid clonotypes with frequency above 0.001 were detected in blood. The model foresaw ophthalmopathy a median roughly 6.5 months prior to onset.

The receptor comes from a man aged 18 to 29 with Graves' ophthalmopathy. Specimen: blood. The chain is built from TRBV2 and TRBJ2-1; a possible D gene is TRBD1 (6 bases). The CDR3 sequence: CALRGPSSYNEQFF. The CDR3 nucleotides read TGTGCCCTCAGGGGACCCAGCTCCTACAATGAGCAGTTCTTC.